The next 28 T cell receptor beta chains were all read from a single sample in a study of identical twins. TCRdb itself ran the 5' RACE reads through MiXCR, one entry per CDR3 protein. Here the sample spans around 650,000 distinct CDR3 sequences, about 7.1% being singletons. The sample also formed part of further work on yellow fever vaccine responses in identical twins.

The material sequenced was PBMCs. These receptors were obtained from a woman aged 18-29 years in good health.

This clonotype came up many times. CDR3: CASSQEGQGYNQPQHF. CDR3 in DNA: TGCGCCAGCAGCCAAGAGGGACAGGGGTACAATCAGCCCCAGCATTTT. This chain links TRBV4-1 with TRBJ1-5; 10 nucleotides line up with TRBD1. V shed 0 bases, J shed 3 bases, and the junction held 2 bases outside the gene matches. Germline V gene lookup returns CDR1 MGHRA and CDR2 YSYEKL. CDR3 size: 16 residues.

This clonotype was recorded a few times. The chain is built from TRBV28 and TRBJ2-6; D may be TRBD2 (5 bases). The CDR3 is made up of 14 amino acids. The V end was cut by 7 bases, the J end by 2 bases, with 9 bases between. CDR1 MDHEN and CDR2 SYDVKM come from the germline V gene. For the CDR3, the DNA is TGTGCCAGCACCCCGAGGGCTGGGGCCAACGTCCTGACTTTC. Residues: CASTPRAGANVLTF.

This clonotype was counted at least ten times. This rearrangement joins TRBV29-1 to TRBJ1-1, with a weak D call TRBD1 (6 bases). This CDR3 region has 14 residues. The V end lost 0 bases, the J end lost 4 bases, and 12 bases lay between the germline ends. Germline V gives CDR1 SQVTM, CDR2 ANQGSEA. CDR3: CSVEDLYRVTEAFF. CDR3 coding DNA: TGCAGCGTTGAAGATCTTTACAGGGTCACTGAAGCTTTCTTT.

The chain links TRBV27 to TRBJ2-1; possibly TRBD1 or TRBD2 for D (5 bases each). V dropped 5 bases and J dropped 5 bases, with 13 bases sitting between them. Germline CDR1 is MNHEY and CDR2 is SMNVEV (reference sequence). The CDR3 runs 14 residues. This CDR3 reads CASSPGTNHNEQFF. For the CDR3, the DNA is TGTGCCAGCAGTCCGGGGACGAACCACAATGAGCAGTTCTTC.

This clonotype showed up many times. The chain employs TRBV12-3 or TRBV12-4 and TRBJ2-1; TRBD2 matches 8 bases. This CDR3 has 15 amino acids. The V and J ends lost 2 bases and 6 bases, in that order; junction bases with no gene match: 6. In nucleotides, the CDR3 is TGTGCCAGCAGTTTATCGGGGGGGATTCCCAATGAGCAGTTCTTC. Translated, it gives CASSLSGGIPNEQFF.

Written as DNA, the CDR3 is TGCGCCAGCAGCCAAGTATCACAGCGCACAGATACGCAGTATTTT. It yields the protein CASSQVSQRTDTQYF. This chain connects TRBV4-1 to TRBJ2-3; the D is unclear. Germline assignment: CDR1 MGHRA and CDR2 YSYEKL. The ends were cut back, 1 base at V and 1 base at J, with 9 bases in the middle. CDR3 length: 15 amino acids.

The gene calls are TRBV20-1 and TRBJ1-1; D gene unclear. The V end lost 2 bases, the J end lost 1 base, and 8 bases lay between the germline ends. Germline assignment: CDR1 DFQATT and CDR2 SNEGSKA (reference sequence). This CDR3 spans 13 amino acids. The CDR3 bases are TGCAGTGCTAGACCGGGCCAGAACACTGAAGCTTTCTTT. Protein product: CSARPGQNTEAFF.

The chain recombines TRBV6-5 with TRBJ1-1; D gene unclear. Germline V lookup: CDR1 MNHEY, CDR2 SVGAGI. V was trimmed by 2 bases and J by 5 bases, leaving 9 bases between them. The CDR3 has 13 residues. The CDR3 spells CASSYGERTEAFF. CDR3 sequence (DNA): TGTGCCAGCAGTTACGGGGAGCGGACTGAAGCTTTCTTT.

This clonotype was seen ten or more times. V usage is TRBV10-3 and J usage is TRBJ2-1, with D possibly TRBD1 on 6 matching bases. The CDR3 runs 13 residues. The germline V and J ends were trimmed by 3 bases and 8 bases, with 11 bases remaining between them. The germline CDR1 and CDR2 sequences are ENHRY and SYGVKD. The CDR3 sequence is CAISDAGVYEQFF. CDR3 nucleotides: TGTGCCATCAGTGATGCAGGGGTTTATGAGCAGTTCTTC.

V gene TRBV7-8 combines with J gene TRBJ2-3; no clear D. Trimming stripped 0 bases from V and 1 base from J, with 11 bases between. The CDR3 runs 16 residues. Germline V lookup: CDR1 SGHVS, CDR2 FQNEAQ. CDR3 nucleotide sequence: TGTGCCAGCAGCTTAGCTTCCGGGTCTCGCACAGATACGCAGTATTTT. Translation: CASSLASGSRTDTQYF.

This clonotype was counted at least ten times. This chain links TRBV7-9 with TRBJ2-1; D unclear. V shed 5 bases and J shed 0 bases, with 14 bases lying between them. This CDR3 is 16 amino acids long. Germline V lookup: CDR1 SEHNR, CDR2 FQNEAQ (reference sequence). CDR3 amino acids: CASSRSPRSSYNEQFF. Written as DNA, the CDR3 is TGTGCCAGCAGCAGGTCCCCACGAAGCTCCTACAATGAGCAGTTCTTC.

A few counts support this clonotype. In DNA form, the CDR3 reads TGTGCCAGCAGCTTAGCTCCAACGGGCTACGAGCAGTACGTC. Its translation is CASSLAPTGYEQYV. The chain joins TRBV7-8 to TRBJ2-7; D is undetermined. Trimming cost V 0 bases and J 3 bases, with 9 bases left between them. Germline CDR1 reads SGHVS; CDR2 reads FQNEAQ. CDR3 length: 14 amino acids.

This clonotype was detected many times. The chain is built from TRBV5-1 and TRBJ1-2, with D possibly matching TRBD1 (5 bases). The CDR3 is made up of 17 amino acids. The V end lost 4 bases, the J end lost 2 bases, and 21 bases lay between the germline ends. Germline-derived CDR1 and CDR2 are SGHRS and YFSETQ. The CDR3 protein is CASSLFDDSQKNYGYTF. DNA of the CDR3: TGCGCCAGCAGCCTTTTCGACGACAGCCAGAAGAACTATGGCTACACCTTC. The whole variable domain, filled in from reference TRBV5-1 and TRBJ1-2, reads KAGVTQTPRYLIKTRGQQVTLSCSPISGHRSVSWYQQTPGQGLQFLFEYFSETQRNKGNFPGRFSGRQFSNSRSEMNVSTLELGDSALYLCASSLFDDSQKNYGYTFGSGTRLTVV.

On this clonotype: A read error may produce the germline difference seen at one junction end. This chain joins TRBV27 and TRBJ2-7; 9 bases are a match to TRBD2. The CDR3 extends over 12 amino acids. Germline-derived CDR1 and CDR2 are MNHEY and SMNVEV (reference sequence). The CDR3 bases are TGTGCCAGCAGTTCCGGCGGGAGGGCCGGGTCCTTC. This encodes CASSSGGRAGSF.

The sample holds many counts of this clonotype. The chain links TRBV15 to TRBJ2-4, with D tentatively TRBD1 (5 bases). This CDR3 region has 16 residues. The germline CDR1 and CDR2 sequences are LNHNV and YYDKDF (reference sequence). Trimming cost V 7 bases and J 0 bases, with 16 bases left between them. CDR3 coding DNA: TGTGCCACCATCGTGGCGGACAAGATAGCCAAAAACATTCAGTACTTC. Amino acids: CATIVADKIAKNIQYF.

The chain couples TRBV4-1 to TRBJ2-3; D is unclear. The germline V gene has CDR1 MGHRA and CDR2 YSYEKL. The CDR3 is 13 amino acids. V shed 1 base and J shed 6 bases, with 8 bases lying between them. The CDR3: CASSQVMVDTQYF. The CDR3 DNA follows: TGCGCCAGCAGCCAAGTCATGGTGGATACGCAGTATTTT.

This clonotype was detected ten times or more. The rearrangement links TRBV5-1 to TRBJ2-1; D call uncertain. Trimming took off 6 bases at V and 0 bases at J, with 10 bases between the two ends. Germline loops: CDR1 SGHRS, CDR2 YFSETQ. This CDR3 contains 14 residues. The chain's CDR3 is CASTKGFSYNEQFF. CDR3 coding DNA: TGCGCCAGCACGAAGGGATTCTCCTACAATGAGCAGTTCTTC.

This clonotype has a handful of counts. V usage is TRBV9 and J usage is TRBJ1-3; D gene ambiguous. V was clipped by 4 bases and J by 0 bases, with 11 bases between them. Germline V gene lookup returns CDR1 SGDLS and CDR2 YYNGEE. The CDR3 extends over 15 amino acids. CDR3 bases: TGTGCCAGCAGCCTCCTTGAAGGCTCTGGAAACACCATATATTTT. This sequence encodes CASSLLEGSGNTIYF.

This clonotype was observed many times. The rearrangement links TRBV20-1 to TRBJ2-3, with 8 bases that match TRBD1. Unmatched junction bases numbered 13, after V lost 5 bases and J lost 3 bases. The CDR3 is 16 residues long. Germline V CDR1 and CDR2: DFQATT, SNEGSKA (reference sequence). CDR3 nucleotide sequence: TGCAGTGCTTGGCCGGGACAGGTTATTGGAACAGATACGCAGTATTTT. It specifies CSAWPGQVIGTDTQYF.

The chain has TRBV7-9 and TRBJ1-2, with D possibly matching TRBD1 (5 bases). This CDR3 region has 13 residues. The V end lost 5 bases, the J end lost 3 bases, and 10 bases lay between the germline ends. From germline, CDR1 is SEHNR and CDR2 FQNEAQ (reference sequence). The CDR3, as DNA: TGTGCCAGCAGCGAAAAAGGGGACTATGGCTACACCTTC. It yields the protein CASSEKGDYGYTF.

The chain joins TRBV7-2 to TRBJ2-5; D unresolved. This CDR3 comprises 15 residues. Germline loops: CDR1 SGHTA, CDR2 FQGNSA. V was pared by 1 base and J by 5 bases, with 14 bases between. The CDR3 DNA reads TGTGCCAGCAGCTTAGTATTGTTGGTGGGCGAGACCCAGTACTTC. This translates into CASSLVLLVGETQYF.

This chain connects TRBV6-2 or TRBV6-3 to TRBJ1-3, with D hard to call. Germline assignment: CDR1 MNHEY and CDR2 SVGEGT. V shed 0 bases and J shed 2 bases, with 8 bases lying between them. There are 15 residues in the CDR3. CDR3 region: CASSYSSDTGNTIYF. In nucleotides, the CDR3 is TGTGCCAGCAGTTACTCGAGTGATACTGGAAACACCATATATTTT.

This chain joins TRBV29-1 and TRBJ1-5; no reliable D call. The V and J ends lost 5 bases and 2 bases respectively, with 13 bases between them. In germline, CDR1 is SQVTM, CDR2 ANQGSEA. The CDR3 has 14 residues. The DNA of the CDR3 is TGCAGCGTTCAGGTTGGTGGTGGCAATCAGCCCCAGCATTTT. Translation: CSVQVGGGNQPQHF.

In its sample, this clonotype was seen a few times. The V and J genes are TRBV6-2 or TRBV6-3 and TRBJ2-5; D unclear. The germline V gene encodes CDR1 MNHEY and CDR2 SVGEGT. This CDR3 has 12 residues. V dropped 5 bases and J dropped 7 bases, with 11 bases sitting between them. In nucleotides, the CDR3 is TGTGCCAGCAGTGACCCTCCGGGGACCCAGTACTTC. It encodes CASSDPPGTQYF.

This clonotype showed up many times. The V call is TRBV10-3, the J call TRBJ2-2; TRBD1 matches at 8 bases. CDR3 size: 18 residues. Germline CDR1 is ENHRY and CDR2 is SYGVKD. The CDR3 sequence: CANPTSSKSDRDTGELFF. The CDR3 nucleotides read TGTGCAAACCCCACTTCATCAAAATCGGACAGGGACACCGGGGAGCTGTTTTTT.

This chain joins TRBV19 and TRBJ2-2, with D uncertain. V was pared by 7 bases and J by 5 bases, with 5 bases between. CDR1 LNHDA and CDR2 SQIVND come from the germline V gene (reference sequence). The CDR3 spans 11 residues. The CDR3 here is CASTQTGELFF. CDR3 coding DNA: TGTGCCAGTACCCAAACCGGGGAGCTGTTTTTT.

The sample holds a few counts of this clonotype. The V call is TRBV6-5, the J call TRBJ2-1; 12 nucleotides match TRBD2. Unmatched junction bases numbered 10, after V lost 4 bases and J lost 0 bases. The length of the CDR3 is 19 residues. Germline V gene data show CDR1 as MNHEY and CDR2 as SVGAGI. CDR3 nucleotide sequence: TGTGCCAGCAGTTCCACCTTAACGACTAGCGGGAGCTCCTACAATGAGCAGTTCTTC. Translation gives CASSSTLTTSGSSYNEQFF.

This chain links TRBV5-1 with TRBJ2-1; 9 positions agree with TRBD1. There are 16 residues in the CDR3. Germline V gene lookup returns CDR1 SGHRS and CDR2 YFSETQ. The V segment lost 3 bases and the J segment 7 bases; nucleotides outside the gene matches: 11. CDR3 coding DNA: TGCGCCAGCAGCTCAAACCGGGACAGGGTCCTGAATGAGCAGTTCTTC. Protein: CASSSNRDRVLNEQFF.